Below are 8 T cell receptor beta chains sequenced from a single sample in a study of cytomegalovirus exposure and HLA in healthy donors. With 60 Vbeta and 13 Jbeta primers, the PCR was carried out. Method: immunoSEQ multiplex PCR; TCRdb's copy keeps in-frame clones and lacks some. The sample has about 84,000 clones, about 77% seen once. Sequences were obtained from PBMCs. The receptor source for this set is a male donor in good health and CMV-seropositive.

The chain joins TRBV5-1 to TRBJ2-2, with D perhaps matching TRBD1 (5 bases). V gave up 8 bases and J gave up 4 bases, with 12 bases separating them. Looked up from germline, CDR1 is SGHRS and CDR2 is YFSETQ. This CDR3 spans 13 amino acids. CDR3 sequence reads: CARSQGVTGELFF. CDR3 nucleotide sequence: TGCGCCAGAAGCCAAGGGGTCACCGGGGAGCTGTTTTTT.

This chain connects TRBV9 to TRBJ2-1, with 10 bases fitting TRBD2. Per the germline V gene, CDR1 is SGDLS and CDR2 is YYNGEE. This CDR3 spans 16 amino acids. With 0 bases clipped from V and 6 bases from J, the junction kept 6 bases outside the gene matches. This CDR3 is CASSVVSGRGVNEQFF. The CDR3 region has the DNA TGTGCCAGCAGCGTAGTCAGCGGGAGGGGGGTCAATGAGCAGTTCTTC.

This clone has a handful of counts. The genes are TRBV7-9 and TRBJ2-3, with D perhaps TRBD2 (5 bases). Germline CDR1 reads SEHNR; CDR2 reads FQNEAQ (reference sequence). V lost 3 bases and J lost 0, with 16 bases in between. The CDR3 is 17 amino acids. CDR3 nucleotide sequence: TGTGCCAGCAGCTTTTTTTGGGGAGTTACTAGCACAGATACGCAGTATTTT. Translation gives CASSFFWGVTSTDTQYF.

This clone has a single count. The chain uses TRBV6-6 and TRBJ2-7, with 14 nucleotides matching TRBD2. This CDR3 contains 15 residues. The junction had 3 bases not matched to a gene; V was cut back by 4 bases and J by 4 bases. Germline V gives CDR1 MNHNY, CDR2 SVGAGI (reference sequence). The CDR3 here is CASSSTSGRVYEQYF. CDR3 nucleotides: TGTGCCAGCAGTTCGACTAGCGGGAGGGTATACGAGCAGTACTTC.

The chain combines TRBV5-1 with TRBJ1-4, with TRBD1 identical over 8 bases. Germline loops: CDR1 SGHRS, CDR2 YFSETQ. CDR3 length: 17 residues. V dropped 4 bases and J dropped 0; count of bases not matched to a gene: 8. This CDR3 reads CASSPDRGATTNEKLFF. The CDR3 DNA reads as TGCGCCAGCAGCCCCGACAGGGGCGCCACAACTAATGAAAAACTGTTTTTT.

This sequence joins TRBV11-2 and TRBJ2-5, with 7 bases identical to TRBD1. With 5 bases clipped from V and 5 bases from J, the junction kept 11 bases outside the gene matches. From germline, CDR1 is SGHAT and CDR2 FQNNGV. The CDR3 runs 15 residues. The CDR3 protein is CASSPRQGNGETQYF. The CDR3 nucleotides read TGTGCCAGCAGCCCCAGACAGGGTAATGGGGAGACCCAGTACTTC.

The rearrangement links TRBV28 to TRBJ1-2, with TRBD1 matching 10 bases. The ends lost 10 bases at V and 5 bases at J; junction bases unmatched: 7. Germline CDR1 reads MDHEN; CDR2 reads SYDVKM. CDR3 length equals 13 residues. The CDR3 is CATRDRGYYGYTF. As DNA, the CDR3 is TGTGCCACTCGGGACAGGGGTTATTATGGCTACACCTTC.

This clone was seen only a few times. CDR3 region: CAWTQTQGKKLFF. The CDR3 DNA is TGTGCCTGGACCCAAACACAGGGTAAAAAACTGTTTTTT. The rearrangement uses TRBV30 and TRBJ1-4, with a weak D call TRBD1 (6 bases). CDR1 and CDR2 from the germline V gene are GTSNPN and SVGIG (reference sequence). Trimming cost V 4 bases and J 9 bases, with 15 bases left between them. The CDR3 is made up of 13 amino acids.